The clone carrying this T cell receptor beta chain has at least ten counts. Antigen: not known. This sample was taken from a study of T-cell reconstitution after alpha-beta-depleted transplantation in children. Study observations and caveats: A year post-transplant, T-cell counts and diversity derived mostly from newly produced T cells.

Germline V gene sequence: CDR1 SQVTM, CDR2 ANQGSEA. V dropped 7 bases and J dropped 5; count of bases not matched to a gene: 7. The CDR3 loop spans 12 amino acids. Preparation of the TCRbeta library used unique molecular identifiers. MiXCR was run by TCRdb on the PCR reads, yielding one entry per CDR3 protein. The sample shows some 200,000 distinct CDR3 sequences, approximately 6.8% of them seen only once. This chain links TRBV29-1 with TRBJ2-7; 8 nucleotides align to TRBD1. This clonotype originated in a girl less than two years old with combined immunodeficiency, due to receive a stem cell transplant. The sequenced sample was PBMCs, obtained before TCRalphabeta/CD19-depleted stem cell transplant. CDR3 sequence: CSARTGLDEQYF. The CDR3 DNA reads TGCAGCGCTCGGACAGGGTTAGACGAGCAGTACTTC.